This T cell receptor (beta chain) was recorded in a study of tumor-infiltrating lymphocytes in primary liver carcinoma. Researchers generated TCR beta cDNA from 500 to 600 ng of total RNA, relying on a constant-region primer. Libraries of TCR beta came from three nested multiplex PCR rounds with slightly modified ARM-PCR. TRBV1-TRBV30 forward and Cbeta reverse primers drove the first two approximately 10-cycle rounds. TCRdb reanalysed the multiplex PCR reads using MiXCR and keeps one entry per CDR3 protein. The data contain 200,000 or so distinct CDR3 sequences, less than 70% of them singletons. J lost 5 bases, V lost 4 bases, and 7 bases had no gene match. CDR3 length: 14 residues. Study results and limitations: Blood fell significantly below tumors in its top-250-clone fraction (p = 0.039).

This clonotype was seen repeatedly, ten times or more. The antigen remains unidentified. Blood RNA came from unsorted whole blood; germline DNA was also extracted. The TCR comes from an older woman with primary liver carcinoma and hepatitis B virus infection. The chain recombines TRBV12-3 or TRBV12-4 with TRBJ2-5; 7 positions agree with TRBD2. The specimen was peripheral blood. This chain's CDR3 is CASSWGRAGETQYF. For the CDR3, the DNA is TGTGCCAGCAGTTGGGGGAGGGCCGGGGAGACCCAGTACTTC.